The clone carrying this TCR beta chain was detected a few times. This specimen comes from a study of beta chain features in type 1 diabetes. The CDR3 has 15 amino acids. The germline V gene has CDR1 MDHEN and CDR2 SYDVKM. V lost 2 bases and J lost 5; bases outside the gene matches: 4. Sequencing targeted expressed TCRB transcripts, as all isolated RNA had been reverse transcribed. The protocol was immunoSEQ multiplex PCR, while the TCRdb copy is restricted to in-frame clones and leaves out a portion. This sample has 900,000 or so clones, with around a sixth found just once. J is TRBJ2-3 and V is TRBV28; 10 nucleotides agree with TRBD1. The origin of this receptor is a woman aged 18-29 years in good health. The sequencing input was naive CD4+ T cells from blood. The CDR3: CASSLGTGVQDTQYF. The CDR3 DNA is TGTGCCAGCAGTTTAGGGACAGGGGTACAAGATACGCAGTATTTT. The complete variable domain, with remaining parts taken from reference TRBV28 and TRBJ2-3, reads DVKVTQSSRYLVKRTGEKVFLECVQDMDHENMFWYRQDPGLGLRLIYFSYDVKMKEKGDIPEGYSVSREKKERFSLILESASTNQTSMYLCASSLGTGVQDTQYFGPGTRLTVL.